One and the same sample provided the 29 T cell receptor beta chains below, sequenced in a study of OX40 agonist ivuxolimab in advanced cancers. Assay: immunoSEQ multiplex PCR; the TCRdb copy retains only in-frame clones and omits some. Here the sample spans about 20,000 clones, roughly 70% being singletons. The sequenced sample was CD4+ or CD8+ T cells sorted from blood, obtained in a trial of the OX40 agonist ivuxolimab. These receptors came from an adult with an advanced solid tumor such as melanoma, head and neck, liver or kidney cancer.

The V gene is TRBV13, the J gene TRBJ2-7; 10 bases are a match to TRBD1. Germline-derived CDR1 and CDR2 are PRHDT and FYEKMQ (reference sequence). After removal of 3 bases from V and 9 bases from J, the junction contained 8 bases not matched to a gene. The CDR3 length is 14 residues. Here the CDR3 reads CASSFDRGQETQYF. CDR3 DNA: TGTGCCAGCAGCTTTGACAGGGGGCAAGAAACGCAGTACTTC.

The rearrangement links TRBV6-4 to TRBJ2-2, with 9 bases lining up with TRBD1. Germline CDR1 and CDR2: MRHNA and SNTAGT. After removal of 4 bases from V and 3 bases from J, the junction contained 0 bases not matched to a gene. The CDR3 has 14 amino acids. The CDR3 DNA reads as TGTGCCAGCAGTGGGACAGGGGACACCGGGGAGCTGTTTTTT. It translates to CASSGTGDTGELFF.

The CDR3 protein is CASYDRTAEAFF. CDR3 sequence (DNA): TGTGCCAGCTACGATCGGACAGCTGAAGCTTTCTTT. The chain is built from TRBV6-6 and TRBJ1-1; the D gene is possibly TRBD1 (6 bases). The CDR3 sequence is 12 residues long. Trimming left V 8 bases short and J 6 bases short, with 13 bases between. Per germline, CDR1 MNHNY and CDR2 SVGAGI (reference sequence).

DNA for the CDR3: TGTGCCAGCAGCAAAGTCGAGGGTGAGGCCGACAATGAGCAGTTCTTC. Protein: CASSKVEGEADNEQFF. The rearrangement joins TRBV21-1 to TRBJ2-1; the table's D call, TRBD2, has no DNA check behind it. TRBV21-1 has pseudogene status. CDR3 size: 16 residues.

The rearrangement uses TRBV5-5 and TRBJ1-1; D ambiguous. The CDR3 loop spans 14 amino acids. Trimming removed 2 bases at V and 1 base at J, with 9 bases between. The germline CDR1 and CDR2 sequences are SGHKS and YYEKEE (reference sequence). In DNA form, the CDR3 reads TGTGCCAGCAGCTTCCGCATCGGGAACACTGAAGCTTTCTTT. Protein: CASSFRIGNTEAFF.

V is TRBV6-1 and J is TRBJ2-7; D is possibly TRBD1 or TRBD2 (5 bases each). The CDR3 sequence is 14 residues long. CDR1 MNHNS and CDR2 SASEGT come from the germline V gene. Trimming stripped 8 bases from V and 2 bases from J, with 16 bases between. The CDR3 coding sequence is TGTGCCAGCGCCTACGGGGCGCTAACCTACGAGCAGTACTTC. Amino acids: CASAYGALTYEQYF.

This clone appeared a few times. The chain combines TRBV9 with TRBJ1-5; 9 nucleotides agree with TRBD1. CDR1 is SGDLS and CDR2 is YYNGEE in the germline V gene. CDR3 size: 14 residues. V trimming: 3 bases; J trimming: 6 bases; junction bases outside the gene matches: 4. The CDR3 sequence is CASSGGTGTQPQHF. The CDR3, as DNA: TGTGCCAGCAGCGGAGGGACAGGGACTCAGCCCCAGCATTTT.

V usage is TRBV29-1 and J usage is TRBJ2-7, with D perhaps assigned TRBD1 or TRBD2 (5 bases each). Trimming stripped 6 bases from V and 7 bases from J, with 16 bases between. The CDR3 length is 12 residues. The germline CDR1 and CDR2 sequences are SQVTM and ANQGSEA. The CDR3 protein is CSVGDPGWEQYF. CDR3 coding DNA: TGCAGCGTCGGGGATCCAGGGTGGGAGCAGTACTTC.

This clone was found a few times. V gene TRBV19 combines with J gene TRBJ2-3; D gene unclear. CDR1 LNHDA and CDR2 SQIVND come from the germline V gene (reference sequence). Trimming shortened V by 1 base and J by 7 bases, and 6 bases separated the two germline ends. The CDR3 is made up of 12 amino acids. DNA of the CDR3: TGTGCCAGTAGTATAGGCCGGAATACGCAGTATTTT. It specifies CASSIGRNTQYF. The full variable domain, rest sourced from reference TRBV19 and TRBJ2-3, is DGGITQSPKYLFRKEGQNVTLSCEQNLNHDAMYWYRQDPGQGLRLIYYSQIVNDFQKGDIAEGYSVSREKKESFPLTVTSAQKNPTAFYLCASSIGRNTQYFGPGTRLTVL.

The chain is built from TRBV7-8 and TRBJ1-1; D may be TRBD1 (5 bases). Germline V gene data show CDR1 as SGHVS and CDR2 as FQNEAQ. V dropped 1 base and J dropped 1 base, with 10 bases sitting between them. This CDR3 has 15 residues. In DNA form, the CDR3 reads TGTGCCAGCAGCTTAGGTCCAGGGACGAACACTGAAGCTTTCTTT. Amino acids: CASSLGPGTNTEAFF. Drawing the rest from reference TRBV7-8 and TRBJ1-1, the complete variable domain is GAGVSQSPRYKVAKRGQDVALRCDPISGHVSLFWYQQALGQGPEFLTYFQNEAQLDKSGLPSDRFFAERPEGSVSTLKIQRTQQEDSAVYLCASSLGPGTNTEAFFGQGTRLTVV.

V usage is TRBV7-8 and J usage is TRBJ2-7; 7 bases match TRBD1. This CDR3 region has 15 residues. The V gene end was trimmed by 5 bases and the J gene end by 0 bases; junction bases not matched to a gene: 7. From germline, CDR1 is SGHVS and CDR2 FQNEAQ. Here the CDR3 DNA reads TGTGCCAGCAGCGAGGACAGGACCCACTCCTACGAGCAGTACTTC. As protein: CASSEDRTHSYEQYF. The full variable domain, in which reference TRBV7-8 and TRBJ2-7 provide the parts outside the CDR3, is GAGVSQSPRYKVAKRGQDVALRCDPISGHVSLFWYQQALGQGPEFLTYFQNEAQLDKSGLPSDRFFAERPEGSVSTLKIQRTQQEDSAVYLCASSEDRTHSYEQYFGPGTRLTVT.

The chain couples TRBV4-1 to TRBJ1-4, with D possibly matching TRBD1 (5 bases). Germline CDR1 is MGHRA and CDR2 is YSYEKL. The CDR3 covers 14 residues. Trimming stripped 2 bases from V and 8 bases from J, with 12 bases between. CDR3 in DNA: TGCGCCAGCAGCCAAATCGGGGGAAGGGAAAAACTGTTTTTT. Protein product: CASSQIGGREKLFF.

This clone occurred a few times. The rearrangement joins TRBV11-1 to TRBJ2-7; D perhaps matches TRBD1 (6 bases). Looked up from germline, CDR1 is SGHAT and CDR2 is FQDESV (reference sequence). The CDR3 totals 14 residues. V was trimmed by 3 bases and J by 2 bases, leaving 11 bases between them. CDR3: CASSLVQGPYEQYF. As DNA, the CDR3 is TGTGCCAGCAGCTTGGTCCAGGGGCCCTACGAGCAGTACTTC. Complete variable domain (other parts from reference TRBV11-1 and TRBJ2-7): EAEVAQSPRYKITEKSQAVAFWCDPISGHATLYWYRQILGQGPELLVQFQDESVVDDSQLPKDRFSAERLKGVDSTLKIQPAELGDSAMYLCASSLVQGPYEQYFGPGTRLTVT.

This chain connects TRBV5-4 to TRBJ2-7; 11 nucleotides agree with TRBD1. The length of the CDR3 is 16 residues. The germline CDR1 and CDR2 sequences are SGHNT and YYREEE (reference sequence). Trimming at V came to 4 bases and at J to 5 bases, leaving 11 bases not matched to a gene. The CDR3 nucleotides are TGTGCCAGCAGCGGACGGGGACAGGGGGATTGGAACGAGCAGTACTTC. As protein: CASSGRGQGDWNEQYF.

This sequence joins TRBV11-1 and TRBJ2-2, with a tentative D call TRBD2 (6 bases). The V and J ends lost 4 bases and 3 bases respectively, with 18 bases between them. The V gene's germline CDR1 is SGHAT and CDR2 FQDESV (reference sequence). This CDR3 has 17 residues. CDR3 sequence: CASSYRPLGGDTGELFF. The CDR3 DNA sequence: TGTGCCAGCAGCTATCGGCCATTGGGCGGGGACACCGGGGAGCTGTTTTTT.

The J gene is TRBJ2-7, the V gene TRBV5-8; D unresolved. In germline, CDR1 is SGHTS, CDR2 YDEGEE. The length of the CDR3 is 13 residues. V was clipped by 2 bases and J by 3 bases, with 9 bases between them. DNA of the CDR3: TGTGCCAGCAGCTTCTCACAGTTCTACGAGCAGTACTTC. Protein product: CASSFSQFYEQYF.

The chain carries TRBV21-1 and TRBJ1-5. TRBV21-1 is a recognized pseudogene. This CDR3 spans 16 amino acids. The CDR3 nucleotides read TGTGCCAGCAGCAAACTGGCCGGGAGGAGCAATCAGCCCCAGCATTTT. Translating gives CASSKLAGRSNQPQHF.

This chain links TRBV7-8 with TRBJ1-6; no clear D. Trimming cost V 3 bases and J 0 bases, with 9 bases left between them. This CDR3 region has 16 residues. CDR1 SGHVS and CDR2 FQNEAQ come from the germline V gene. CDR3: CASSLELSSYNSPLHF. DNA of the CDR3: TGTGCCAGCAGCTTGGAGTTGAGCTCCTATAATTCACCCCTCCACTTT.

The chain has TRBV6-5 and TRBJ2-1, with 9 bases lining up with TRBD1. The CDR3 has 15 amino acids. Unmatched junction bases numbered 4, after V lost 1 base and J lost 6 bases. Germline CDR1 is MNHEY and CDR2 is SVGAGI. CDR3 protein: CASSYFRDRANEQFF. Written as DNA, the CDR3 is TGTGCCAGCAGTTACTTCCGGGACAGGGCCAATGAGCAGTTCTTC.

This chain connects TRBV11-2 to TRBJ1-1; maybe TRBD1 (6 bases). V was pared by 5 bases and J by 4 bases, with 14 bases between. CDR1 is SGHAT, CDR2 FQNNGV, per germline. CDR3 length: 14 residues. This chain's CDR3 is CASSQRAGATEAFF. CDR3 coding DNA: TGTGCCAGCAGCCAAAGGGCAGGGGCCACTGAAGCTTTCTTT. The full variable domain, rest sourced from reference TRBV11-2 and TRBJ1-1, is EAGVAQSPRYKIIEKRQSVAFWCNPISGHATLYWYQQILGQGPKLLIQFQNNGVVDDSQLPKDRFSAERLKGVDSTLKIQPAKLEDSAVYLCASSQRAGATEAFFGQGTRLTVV.

The genes are TRBV18 and TRBJ1-1; D perhaps matches TRBD1 (6 bases). There are 15 residues in the CDR3. Germline values: CDR1 KGHSH, CDR2 LQKENI. V lost 4 bases, J lost 3 bases, and 15 bases lay in between. The CDR3 sequence: CASSLNRDLDTEAFF. The CDR3 nucleotides read TGTGCCAGCTCACTCAACAGGGATTTGGACACTGAAGCTTTCTTT.

The V gene is TRBV19, the J gene TRBJ1-3; the D is unclear. V was pared by 5 bases and J by 0 bases, with 8 bases between. The CDR3 runs to 14 residues. CDR1 LNHDA and CDR2 SQIVND come from the germline V gene (reference sequence). This CDR3 reads CASSLGSSGNTIYF. Written as DNA, the CDR3 is TGTGCCAGTAGTCTTGGGAGCTCTGGAAACACCATATATTTT.

The rearrangement uses TRBV27 and TRBJ2-3, with TRBD1 as a possible D gene (5 bases). V lost 4 bases and J 6 bases, leaving 14 bases between the germline ends. In germline, CDR1 is MNHEY, CDR2 SMNVEV (reference sequence). The length of the CDR3 is 14 residues. CDR3 sequence: CASSYEDKRDTQYF. In DNA, the CDR3 is TGTGCCAGCAGTTACGAGGACAAACGTGATACGCAGTATTTT.

This chain connects TRBV6-6 to TRBJ2-7; the match to TRBD1 covers 8 bases. V dropped 2 bases and J dropped 4; count of bases not matched to a gene: 7. The germline V gene has CDR1 MNHNY and CDR2 SVGAGI (reference sequence). The CDR3 loop spans 15 amino acids. The CDR3 DNA sequence: TGTGCCAGCAGTTACAAGACAGGGGAGGTATACGAGCAGTACTTC. As protein: CASSYKTGEVYEQYF.

This clone rates as medium-sized (0.01 to 0.1%). The chain recombines TRBV30 with TRBJ1-2, with no clear D. The CDR3 totals 12 residues. V was clipped by 5 bases and J by 6 bases, with 13 bases between them. The V gene's germline CDR1 is GTSNPN and CDR2 SVGIG (reference sequence). CDR3 region: CAWDPPGDGYTF. Here the CDR3 DNA reads TGTGCCTGGGACCCCCCGGGCGATGGCTACACCTTC.

This chain connects TRBV6-6 to TRBJ1-6; D gene ambiguous. The CDR3 runs 13 residues. V lost 4 bases and J 3 bases, leaving 4 bases between the germline ends. The germline V gene has CDR1 MNHNY and CDR2 SVGAGI (reference sequence). CDR3 in amino acids: CASSLIYNSPLHF. Written as DNA, the CDR3 is TGTGCCAGCAGTTTAATCTATAATTCACCCCTCCACTTT.

This chain links TRBV5-4 with TRBJ2-1; 8 bases match TRBD2. CDR1 and CDR2 from the germline V gene are SGHNT and YYREEE (reference sequence). The CDR3 extends over 15 amino acids. After removal of 2 bases from V and 4 bases from J, the junction contained 5 bases not matched to a gene. The DNA of the CDR3 is TGTGCCAGCAGCTTCGAAACTAGCGGTTACAATGAGCAGTTCTTC. Translating it yields CASSFETSGYNEQFF.

The gene calls are TRBV7-9 and TRBJ2-4; TRBD1 agrees at 9 bases. V shed 4 bases and J 1 base; nucleotides not matched to a gene: 14. The CDR3 loop spans 19 amino acids. The V gene's germline CDR1 is SEHNR and CDR2 FQNEAQ (reference sequence). The CDR3 region is CASSYPGQGEGTAKNIQYF. The CDR3 nucleotides read TGTGCCAGCAGCTACCCGGGACAGGGCGAAGGGACTGCCAAAAACATTCAGTACTTC.

This clone turned up a few times. The chain links TRBV4-1 to TRBJ2-1; TRBD1 matches at 8 bases. Germline CDR1 reads MGHRA; CDR2 reads YSYEKL. V was clipped by 4 bases and J by 8 bases; unmatched bases: 22. This CDR3 has 19 residues. The CDR3, as DNA: TGCGCCAGCAGCCCCTTAAATTCCGCCGGGACAGGAGTAGAGTATGAGCAGTTCTTC. The encoded protein is CASSPLNSAGTGVEYEQFF.